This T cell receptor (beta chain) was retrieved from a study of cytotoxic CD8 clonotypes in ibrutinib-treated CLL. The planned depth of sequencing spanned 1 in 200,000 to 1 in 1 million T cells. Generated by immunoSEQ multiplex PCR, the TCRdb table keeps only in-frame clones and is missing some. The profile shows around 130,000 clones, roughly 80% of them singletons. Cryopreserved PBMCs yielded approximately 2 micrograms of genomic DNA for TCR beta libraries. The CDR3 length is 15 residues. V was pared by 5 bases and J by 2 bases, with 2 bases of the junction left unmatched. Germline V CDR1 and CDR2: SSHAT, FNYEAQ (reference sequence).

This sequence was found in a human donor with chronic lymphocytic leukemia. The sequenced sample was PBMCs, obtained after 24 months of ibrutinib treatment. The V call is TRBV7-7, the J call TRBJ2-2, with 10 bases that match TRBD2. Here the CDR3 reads CASSPSGGNTGELFF. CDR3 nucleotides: TGTGCCAGCAGCCCTAGCGGGGGAAACACCGGGGAGCTGTTTTTT.